This entry describes one T cell receptor (beta chain). As yet, its antigen is unknown. Sorted-subset replicate PCR reactions were performed with about 200 ng DNA, corresponding to tens of thousands of T cell genomes. Profiled with immunoSEQ multiplex PCR; TCRdb holds only in-frame clones, not every one. This table has 150,000 to 200,000 clones, about 68% appearing once. The data are from a study of shared clonotypes between healthy human individuals. Overall study results and limits: Clonotypes which were not shared had lower generation probabilities than clonotypes that all four donors shared. A few donors had around 5% of their naive CD4 clonotypes in common.

Donors were healthy HIV-negative adults without recently reported acute infections or vaccinations. The V gene end was trimmed by 3 bases and the J gene end by 3 bases; junction bases not matched to a gene: 8. From germline, CDR1 is SEHNR and CDR2 FQNEAQ (reference sequence). This CDR3 is built from 16 residues. Material: memory CD4+ T cells sorted from blood. The subset denotes: CD45RA-negative fraction. This TCR was recovered from a man younger than 40 in good health. The chain carries TRBV7-9 and TRBJ2-3; 8 bases map to TRBD2. The CDR3 DNA follows: TGTGCCAGCAGCTTCCTCAGCGGGAGTGGGACAGATACGCAGTATTTT. Translation: CASSFLSGSGTDTQYF.